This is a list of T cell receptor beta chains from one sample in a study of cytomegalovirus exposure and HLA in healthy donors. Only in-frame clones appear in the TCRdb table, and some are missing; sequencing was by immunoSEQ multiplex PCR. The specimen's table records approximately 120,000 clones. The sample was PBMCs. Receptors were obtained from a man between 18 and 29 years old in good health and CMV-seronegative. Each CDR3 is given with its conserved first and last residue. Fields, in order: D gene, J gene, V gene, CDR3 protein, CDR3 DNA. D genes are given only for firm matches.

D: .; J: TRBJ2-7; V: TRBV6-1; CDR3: CASSEIMSTPYEQYF; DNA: TGTGCCAGCAGTGAAATCATGAGTACTCCCTACGAGCAGTACTTC
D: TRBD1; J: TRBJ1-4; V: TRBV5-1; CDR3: CASSPIAGGSGGKLFF; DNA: TGCGCCAGCAGCCCAATAGCAGGGGGTAGTGGAGGAAAACTGTTTTTT
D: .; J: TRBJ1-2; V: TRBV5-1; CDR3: CASSLGQRVDYGYTF; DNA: TGCGCCAGCAGCTTAGGACAGAGGGTTGACTATGGCTACACCTTC
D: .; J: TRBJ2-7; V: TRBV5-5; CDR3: CASSPWSSYEQYF; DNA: TGTGCCAGCAGCCCCTGGAGCTCCTACGAGCAGTACTTC
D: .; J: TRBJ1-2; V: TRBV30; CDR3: CAWSMSLLGYGYTF; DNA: TGTGCCTGGAGTATGAGTCTCCTTGGCTATGGCTACACCTTC
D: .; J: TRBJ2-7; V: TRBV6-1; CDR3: CASSESRGRGSYEQYF; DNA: TGTGCCAGCAGTGAAAGCAGGGGCAGGGGCTCCTACGAGCAGTACTTC
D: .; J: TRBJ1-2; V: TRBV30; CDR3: CAWSVFRGAGGYTF; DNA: TGTGCCTGGAGTGTATTCCGGGGGGCGGGAGGCTACACCTTC
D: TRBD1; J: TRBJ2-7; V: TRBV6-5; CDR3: CASSYDRGYEQYF; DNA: TGTGCCAGCAGTTACGACAGGGGCTACGAGCAGTACTTC
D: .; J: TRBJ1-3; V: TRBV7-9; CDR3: CASSLLQGRLSAGNTIYF; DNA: TGTGCCAGCAGCTTGTTACAGGGTAGACTATCGGCTGGAAACACCATATATTTT
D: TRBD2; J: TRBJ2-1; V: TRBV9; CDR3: CASSASGGVSEQFF; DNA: TGTGCCAGCAGCGCTAGCGGGGGGGTATCTGAGCAGTTCTTC
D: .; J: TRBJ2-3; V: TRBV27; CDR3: CASRITYTTDTQYF; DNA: TGTGCCAGCAGAATTACATATACAACAGATACGCAGTATTTT
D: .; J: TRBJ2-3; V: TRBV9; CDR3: CASSHEGGAVTDTQYF; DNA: TGTGCCAGCAGCCATGAAGGCGGGGCCGTCACAGATACGCAGTATTTT
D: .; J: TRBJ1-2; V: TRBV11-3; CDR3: CASSLREGWDYGYTF; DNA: TGTGCCAGCAGCTTACGGGAGGGGTGGGACTATGGCTACACCTTC
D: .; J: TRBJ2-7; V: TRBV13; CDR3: CASSLQYRVYEQYF; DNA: TGTGCCAGCAGCTTACAATACAGGGTCTACGAGCAGTACTTC
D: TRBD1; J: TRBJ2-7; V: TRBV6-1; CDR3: CASKLGTGEGNEQYF; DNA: TGTGCCAGCAAACTTGGGACAGGGGAGGGGAACGAGCAGTACTTC
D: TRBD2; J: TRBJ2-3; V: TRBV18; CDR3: CASSPALSGNINTQYF; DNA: TGTGCCAGCTCACCGGCTCTTAGCGGGAACATCAATACGCAGTATTTT
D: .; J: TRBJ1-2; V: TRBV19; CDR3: CASSISGNYGYTF; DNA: TGTGCCAGTAGTATATCAGGGAACTATGGCTACACCTTC
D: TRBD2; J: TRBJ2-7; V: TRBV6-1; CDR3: CASSPGLGYEQYF; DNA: TGTGCCAGCAGCCCCGGACTAGGGTACGAGCAGTACTTC
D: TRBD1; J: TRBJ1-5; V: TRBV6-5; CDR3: CASRSTQGAGQPQHF; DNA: TGTGCCAGCAGATCTACACAGGGGGCTGGACAGCCCCAGCATTTT
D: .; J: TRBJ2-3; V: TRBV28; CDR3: CASSSVWQYF; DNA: TGTGCCAGCAGTTCGGTATGGCAGTATTTT
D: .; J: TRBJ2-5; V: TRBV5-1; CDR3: CASSLTRQIWYQETQYF; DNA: TGCGCCAGCAGCTTGACGCGACAGATTTGGTACCAAGAGACCCAGTACTTC